This T cell receptor (beta chain) came from a study of cytomegalovirus exposure and HLA in healthy donors. Turning to the study itself: Membership in the Caucasian-associated ancestry cluster was found for 81% of 398 genotyped donors.

This PCR relied on a set of 60 Vbeta primers and 13 Jbeta primers. Sequencing used immunoSEQ multiplex PCR; TCRdb keeps in-frame clones, though not all of them. This table has 220,000 or so clones, more than 60% appearing once. Germline V gene lookup returns CDR1 SGHAT and CDR2 FQDESV (reference sequence). With 1 base removed from V and 2 bases from J, the gap between germline ends came to 9 bases. This CDR3 has 14 residues. This clone was seen more than once but under ten times. Material for sequencing was PBMCs. The chain has TRBV11-1 and TRBJ2-7; D is unclear. The source is a woman in her twenties or thirties in good health and CMV-seronegative. CDR3 protein: CASSLVGVTYEQYF. The CDR3 region has the DNA TGTGCCAGCAGCTTAGTAGGAGTTACCTACGAGCAGTACTTC.